The 14 T cell receptor beta chains in this list originate from one sample, sequenced in a study of blood T cells in healthy people across ages. A J-beta primer mix and a sample-barcoded 5' primer were used in a second PCR of roughly 7 to 12 cycles. From the 5' RACE reads, TCRdb called clonotypes with MiXCR, one entry per CDR3 protein. The sample consists of about 1.8 million distinct CDR3 sequences, around 48% of them appearing once. The sample was blood. The receptors shown here come from a woman aged 40 to 50 in good health.

This clonotype was detected many times. The chain employs TRBV5-1 and TRBJ2-1; unclear D gene. Germline-derived CDR1 and CDR2 are SGHRS and YFSETQ. The CDR3 runs to 12 residues. V was pared by 1 base and J by 6 bases, with 5 bases between. CDR3 sequence reads: CASSLSLNEQFF. In DNA form, the CDR3 reads TGCGCCAGCAGCTTGAGTCTCAATGAGCAGTTCTTC.

This chain connects TRBV4-3 to TRBJ2-1; TRBD2 aligns across 10 bases. This CDR3 has 19 amino acids. The V gene's germline CDR1 is LGHNA and CDR2 YSLEER. With V trimmed by 0 bases and J by 0 bases, 8 bases remained unmatched. CDR3: CASSQDRLAGASSYNEQFF. The CDR3 DNA reads as TGCGCCAGCAGCCAAGATAGGCTAGCGGGGGCAAGCTCCTACAATGAGCAGTTCTTC.

V gene TRBV7-2 combines with J gene TRBJ1-5; D might be TRBD1 (5 bases). The CDR3 consists of 16 residues. Trimming took off 0 bases at V and 7 bases at J, with 16 bases between the two ends. Germline-derived CDR1 and CDR2 are SGHTA and FQGNSA. The CDR3 reads CASSLALTRGTQPQHF. CDR3 DNA: TGTGCCAGCAGCTTAGCGCTAACGAGGGGAACCCAGCCCCAGCATTTT.

About this clonotype: An end of the junction differs from the germline gene, which may be a read error. The V and J genes are TRBV4-2 and TRBJ2-7; possibly TRBD1 for D (5 bases). This CDR3 comprises 15 residues. Germline assignment: CDR1 LGHNA and CDR2 YNFKEQ. As DNA, the CDR3 is TGTGCCCGCAGCCAAGGGGCAGGGCTACCCTACGAGCAGTACTTC. Protein sequence: CARSQGAGLPYEQYF.

This chain joins TRBV10-3 and TRBJ1-5; 10 nucleotides agree with TRBD1. CDR3 length: 14 residues. Looked up from germline, CDR1 is ENHRY and CDR2 is SYGVKD. J lost 7 bases, V lost 6 bases, and 6 bases had no gene match. This CDR3 reads CAIRGTGDSQPQHF. CDR3 nucleotides: TGTGCCATCAGGGGGACAGGGGACAGCCAGCCCCAGCATTTT.

The table lists this clonotype with a few counts. The junction and the germline gene differ at one end; a read error may be behind it. The rearrangement joins TRBV5-6 to TRBJ1-2, with 7 bases aligning to TRBD1. The germline gives CDR1 SGHDT, CDR2 YYEEEE. The CDR3 consists of 15 residues. In DNA, the CDR3 is TGTGCCAGCAGCTTGGTCACGACAGGGAACTCTGGCTACACCTTC. Protein sequence: CASSLVTTGNSGYTF.

This clonotype was observed once. The chain is built from TRBV6-2 or TRBV6-3 and TRBJ1-4; TRBD1 matches at 9 bases. Germline trimming cut 8 bases from V and 7 bases from J; bases unmatched to any gene: 20. This CDR3 is 18 amino acids long. Germline V gene data show CDR1 as MNHEY and CDR2 as SVGEGT. The CDR3: CASARDRDLRRYAEKLFF. CDR3 sequence (DNA): TGTGCCAGCGCCCGGGACAGGGACCTACGACGATATGCTGAAAAACTGTTTTTT.

This clonotype was seen more than once but under ten times. This chain connects TRBV6-5 to TRBJ1-5; the D gene is possibly TRBD1 (6 bases). V dropped 5 bases and J dropped 9 bases, with 17 bases sitting between them. Germline CDR1 is MNHEY and CDR2 is SVGAGI. This CDR3 contains 14 residues. The CDR3 here is CASSTRTAPLPQHF. The CDR3 DNA reads TGTGCCAGCAGTACTCGGACAGCTCCTTTGCCCCAGCATTTT.

This clonotype appeared a few times. J is TRBJ2-1 and V is TRBV6-5, with 7 positions matching TRBD2. After removal of 6 bases from V and 0 bases from J, the junction contained 8 bases not matched to a gene. CDR1 and CDR2 from the germline V gene are MNHEY and SVGAGI. The CDR3 has 16 amino acids. CDR3 DNA sequence: TGTGCCAGCAGGCCCAGCGGGGACCCCTCCTACAATGAGCAGTTCTTC. This encodes CASRPSGDPSYNEQFF.

V and J are TRBV7-2 and TRBJ2-7; tentative D call: TRBD2 (6 bases). Trimming removed 5 bases at V and 5 bases at J, with 16 bases between. Germline V gene sequence: CDR1 SGHTA, CDR2 FQGNSA. The CDR3 consists of 14 residues. CDR3 nucleotide sequence: TGTGCCAGCAGCCATCCGGGGGTGGCCGACGAGCAGTACTTC. Protein: CASSHPGVADEQYF.

This clonotype has just a few counts. This chain's CDR3 is CASREGIQETQFF. CDR3 nucleotides: TGTGCCAGCAGGGAGGGGATACAAGAGACCCAGTTCTTC. This sequence joins TRBV5-6 and TRBJ2-5; TRBD2 might be the D (6 bases). The tail of the sequence fits TRBJ2-1 better, so the J call may be wrong. This CDR3 has 13 amino acids. Germline V lookup: CDR1 SGHDT, CDR2 YYEEEE.

This chain connects TRBV19 to TRBJ1-5; 11 bases fit TRBD1. This CDR3 is built from 14 residues. Trimming at V came to 10 bases and at J to 7 bases, leaving 9 bases not matched to a gene. The germline V gene encodes CDR1 LNHDA and CDR2 SQIVND (reference sequence). The CDR3 coding sequence is TGTGCCACCTCCTGGACAGGGGGCGGGCAGCCCCAGCATTTT. Translating it yields CATSWTGGGQPQHF.

This clonotype was recorded a few times. This chain links TRBV7-2 with TRBJ2-6; TRBD2 agrees at 9 bases. Per the germline V gene, CDR1 is SGHTA and CDR2 is FQGNSA. The CDR3 runs 19 residues. Trimming removed 4 bases from V and 3 bases from J; junction bases left unmatched: 13. As DNA, the CDR3 is TGTGCCAGCAGCTCGGGCCCACCGGGACTAGCCATTGGGGCCAACGTCCTGACTTTC. It yields the protein CASSSGPPGLAIGANVLTF.

The chain couples TRBV7-9 to TRBJ2-3; weak D call: TRBD1 (5 bases). The V gene's germline CDR1 is SEHNR and CDR2 FQNEAQ (reference sequence). This CDR3 region has 14 residues. Trimming cost V 1 base and J 6 bases, with 11 bases left between them. The CDR3 bases are TGTGCCAGCAGCTTAGAACCCCCAGGGGATACGCAGTATTTT. Amino acids: CASSLEPPGDTQYF.